This TCR beta chain is drawn from a study of T cells in women clearing cervical HPV infection. Comments on this clone: The read falls 3 residues short of the CDR3 end, and the missing part is taken from the germline J gene.

The repertoire was sequenced with immunoSEQ multiplex PCR; TCRdb's copy has only in-frame clones and lacks some. The specimen's table records around 35,000 clones. Trimming shortened V by 4 bases and J by 2 bases, and 13 bases separated the two germline ends. This CDR3 contains 14 residues. CDR1 is SGHNT and CDR2 is YYREEE in the germline V gene (reference sequence). This sequence joins TRBV5-4 and TRBJ2-7; perhaps TRBD1 as D (6 bases). The sequence was obtained from a woman between 18 and 75 years old with a cervical HPV16 infection that either progressed to CIN3+ or cleared (not recorded which). Sequenced: blood buffy coat. The CDR3 region is CASSDRGIPYEQYF. The covered CDR3 bases are TGTGCCAGCAGCGATAGGGGGATACCCTACGAG.